These 21 T cell receptor beta chains originate from one sample sequenced in a study of blood T cell repertoires in COVID-19. The method was immunoSEQ multiplex PCR; TCRdb's version includes in-frame clones alone and lacks a portion of them. The data show fewer than 50,000 clones, roughly nine tenths seen once. Material: peripheral blood. The receptor set was obtained from a human donor in a cohort sampled during active COVID-19.

The V gene is TRBV15, the J gene TRBJ1-5, with D possibly being TRBD1 (6 bases). V lost 3 bases, J lost 7 bases, and 16 bases lay in between. The CDR3 has 15 residues. Germline V lookup: CDR1 LNHNV, CDR2 YYDKDF (reference sequence). Here the CDR3 DNA reads TGTGCCACCAGCAGCTCTACAGGGCTGGGACAGCCCCAGCATTTT. Its translation: CATSSSTGLGQPQHF.

The chain recombines TRBV2 with TRBJ1-2; D not certain. The CDR3 consists of 15 residues. Trimming removed 1 base from V and 3 bases from J, with 12 bases in between. CDR1 and CDR2 (germline): SNHLY, FYNNEI. The CDR3 protein is CASSEEADMYYGYTF. CDR3 DNA sequence: TGTGCCAGCAGTGAAGAAGCTGACATGTACTATGGCTACACCTTC.

The chain has TRBV20-1 and TRBJ2-7; 13 bases agree with TRBD2. Per germline, CDR1 DFQATT and CDR2 SNEGSKA (reference sequence). Trimming at V came to 7 bases and at J to 9 bases, leaving 3 bases not matched to a gene. CDR3 length: 11 residues. The CDR3 DNA follows: TGCAGTGGACTAGCGGGAGGTGTGCAGTACTTC. Amino acid sequence: CSGLAGGVQYF.

In this sample, this clone turned up once. The rearrangement links TRBV2 to TRBJ1-2; D possibly corresponds to TRBD1 (5 bases). Germline-derived CDR1 and CDR2 are SNHLY and FYNNEI. This CDR3 contains 15 residues. Trimming shortened V by 3 bases and J by 0 bases, and 11 bases separated the two germline ends. This CDR3 reads CASSDSPRANYGYTF. CDR3 bases: TGTGCCAGCAGTGATTCACCCAGGGCTAACTATGGCTACACCTTC.

The rearrangement uses TRBV11-1 and TRBJ1-2; weak D call: TRBD1 (6 bases). V gave up 5 bases and J gave up 2 bases, with 15 bases separating them. The germline CDR1 and CDR2 sequences are SGHAT and FQDESV (reference sequence). The CDR3 runs to 15 residues. The CDR3 region is CASSPGATGNYGYTF. For the CDR3, the DNA is TGTGCCAGCAGCCCAGGGGCAACCGGGAACTATGGCTACACCTTC.

The chain links TRBV6-4 to TRBJ1-5; unclear D gene. The V end was cut by 4 bases, the J end by 4 bases, with 14 bases between. The CDR3 extends over 15 amino acids. Germline values: CDR1 MRHNA, CDR2 SNTAGT. In DNA form, the CDR3 reads TGTGCCAGCAGTGCCAACGGCGGAATAAATCAGCCCCAGCATTTT. Its protein product is CASSANGGINQPQHF.

The CDR3 nucleotides read TGTGCCACCACCTCGGGACAGGGGGACTATGGCTACACCTTC. Protein sequence: CATTSGQGDYGYTF. The J gene is TRBJ1-2, the V gene TRBV24-1, with 11 bases lining up with TRBD1. V was pared by 8 bases and J by 3 bases, with 4 bases of the junction left unmatched. This CDR3 comprises 14 residues. Germline CDR1 KGHDR, CDR2 SFDVKD.

The V call is TRBV9, the J call TRBJ2-2, with D hard to call. Germline V CDR1 and CDR2: SGDLS, YYNGEE. The V and J ends lost 0 bases and 4 bases respectively, with 10 bases between them. The CDR3 is made up of 15 amino acids. The CDR3 loop is CASSVVQVPTGELFF. CDR3 coding DNA: TGTGCCAGCAGCGTAGTTCAGGTCCCCACCGGGGAGCTGTTTTTT.

This chain uses TRBV28 with TRBJ1-5; D is possibly TRBD1 (6 bases). This CDR3 contains 17 residues. Germline loops: CDR1 MDHEN, CDR2 SYDVKM. V lost 8 bases and J lost 0, with 20 bases in between. The CDR3 DNA follows: TGTGCCAGCCACGCCCCCGGACAGCTTTATAGCAATCAGCCCCAGCATTTT. Its protein product is CASHAPGQLYSNQPQHF.

The chain joins TRBV6-5 to TRBJ1-3; possible D gene TRBD1, 5 bases. Germline-derived CDR1 and CDR2 are MNHEY and SVGAGI. The CDR3 covers 15 residues. The V end lost 0 bases, the J end lost 8 bases, and 14 bases lay between the germline ends. CDR3 amino acids: CASSYSGREGDTIYF. For the CDR3, the DNA is TGTGCCAGCAGTTACTCCGGCAGGGAAGGGGACACCATATATTTT.

This clone appeared a few times. The V and J genes are TRBV4-2 and TRBJ2-7, with 9 bases lining up with TRBD2. With V trimmed by 3 bases and J by 2 bases, 5 bases remained unmatched. This CDR3 comprises 15 residues. Germline CDR1 and CDR2: LGHNA and YNFKEQ. The CDR3 spells CASSQGRGGPYEQYF. The DNA for the CDR3 is TGTGCCAGCAGCCAGGGGCGGGGGGGCCCCTACGAGCAGTACTTC.

The table lists this clone with a count of one. The chain has TRBV28 and TRBJ2-6; TRBD2 matches 7 bases. The junction had 9 bases not matched to a gene; V was cut back by 6 bases and J by 1 base. CDR1 is MDHEN and CDR2 is SYDVKM in the germline V gene. This CDR3 region has 17 residues. CDR3: CASRGEGTSSGANVLTF. The CDR3 DNA reads as TGTGCCAGCAGAGGGGAGGGAACGAGTTCTGGGGCCAACGTCCTGACTTTC.

The chain links TRBV6-6 to TRBJ1-6, with TRBD1 identical over 7 bases. J lost 10 bases, V lost 2 bases, and 11 bases had no gene match. The CDR3 runs to 16 residues. In germline, CDR1 is MNHNY, CDR2 SVGAGI (reference sequence). Here the CDR3 DNA reads TGTGCCAGCAGTTACCCTACGACAGGGCTTGAGTCACCCCTCCACTTT. Translating it yields CASSYPTTGLESPLHF.

The CDR3 DNA follows: TGTGCCAGCACGGGACAATATAATTCACCCCTCCACTTT. This translates into CASTGQYNSPLHF. J is TRBJ1-6 and V is TRBV27; TRBD1 is a possible D gene (6 bases). V gave up 7 bases and J gave up 4 bases, with 8 bases separating them. The CDR3 totals 13 residues. Germline loops: CDR1 MNHEY, CDR2 SMNVEV (reference sequence).

The rearrangement uses TRBV19 and TRBJ2-6; D is possibly TRBD1 (5 bases). The CDR3 runs to 15 residues. CDR1 is LNHDA and CDR2 is SQIVND in the germline V gene (reference sequence). Trimming pared 5 bases from V and 2 bases from J, leaving 10 bases between. CDR3 sequence: CASSPGFPGANVLTF. In DNA, the CDR3 is TGTGCCAGTAGTCCAGGGTTCCCTGGGGCCAACGTCCTGACTTTC.

V usage is TRBV25-1 and J usage is TRBJ1-1; D unclear. This CDR3 spans 12 amino acids. Germline CDR1 is MGHDK and CDR2 is SYGVNS. V dropped 4 bases and J dropped 3 bases, with 6 bases sitting between them. The CDR3 loop reads CASSVGDTEAFF. The CDR3 bases are TGTGCCAGCAGTGTAGGAGACACTGAAGCTTTCTTT.

The rearrangement links TRBV19 to TRBJ1-1; D uncertain. This CDR3 has 14 residues. Germline CDR1 LNHDA, CDR2 SQIVND (reference sequence). V was clipped by 5 bases and J by 10 bases, with 20 bases between them. The CDR3 region has the DNA TGTGCCAGTAGTCTCGGGTCTCTCCAAGATCGAGCTTTCTTT. As protein: CASSLGSLQDRAFF.

V usage is TRBV4-2 and J usage is TRBJ1-1; 7 bases fit TRBD1. The CDR3 runs to 16 residues. V was pared by 4 bases and J by 4 bases, with 12 bases of the junction left unmatched. The germline V gene has CDR1 LGHNA and CDR2 YNFKEQ. The CDR3, as DNA: TGTGCCAGCAGCCGCAGTACAGGGGCCGTCCTCACTGAAGCTTTCTTT. Translation: CASSRSTGAVLTEAFF.

The CDR3 nucleotides read TGTGCCAGCAGCCGTGTGTCCCCCGGCCAGCGGGTCCTCTACGAGCAGTACGTC. This encodes CASSRVSPGQRVLYEQYV. The gene calls are TRBV7-9 and TRBJ2-7; a possible D gene is TRBD2 (6 bases). The V gene's germline CDR1 is SEHNR and CDR2 FQNEAQ (reference sequence). This CDR3 is 18 amino acids long. The V gene lost 5 bases and the J gene lost 3 bases, with 26 bases spanning the gap.

The CDR3 loop is CASSQDRVPYNEQFF. DNA for the CDR3: TGTGCCAGCAGCCAAGACAGGGTCCCCTACAATGAGCAGTTCTTC. This chain joins TRBV11-2 and TRBJ2-1, with TRBD1 identical over 7 bases. CDR3 length: 15 residues. V lost 5 bases to trimming and J lost 2 bases; unmatched junction nucleotides: 6. Germline-derived CDR1 and CDR2 are SGHAT and FQNNGV.

The chain links TRBV19 to TRBJ1-1; 7 bases align to TRBD1. The CDR3 length is 14 residues. Unmatched junction bases numbered 7, after V lost 8 bases and J lost 1 base. From germline, CDR1 is LNHDA and CDR2 SQIVND (reference sequence). CDR3 coding DNA: TGTGCCAGTGAAGGAGACAGGGCGAACACTGAAGCTTTCTTT. It encodes CASEGDRANTEAFF. Together with reference TRBV19 and TRBJ1-1, the CDR3 gives the full variable domain: DGGITQSPKYLFRKEGQNVTLSCEQNLNHDAMYWYRQDPGQGLRLIYYSQIVNDFQKGDIAEGYSVSREKKESFPLTVTSAQKNPTAFYLCASEGDRANTEAFFGQGTRLTVV.